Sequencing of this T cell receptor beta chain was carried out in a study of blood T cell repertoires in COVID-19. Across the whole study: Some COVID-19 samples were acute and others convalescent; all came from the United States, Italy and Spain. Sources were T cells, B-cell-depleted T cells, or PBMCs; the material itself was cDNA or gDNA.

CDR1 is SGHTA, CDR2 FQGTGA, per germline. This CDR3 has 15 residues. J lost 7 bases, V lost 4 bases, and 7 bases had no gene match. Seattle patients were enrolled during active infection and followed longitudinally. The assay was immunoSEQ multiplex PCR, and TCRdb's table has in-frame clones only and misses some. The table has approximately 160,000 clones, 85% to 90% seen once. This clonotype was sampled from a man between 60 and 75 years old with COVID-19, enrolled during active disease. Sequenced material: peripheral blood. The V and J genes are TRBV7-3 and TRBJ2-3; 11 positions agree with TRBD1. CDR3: CASSWTGGKENTQYF. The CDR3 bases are TGTGCCAGCAGCTGGACAGGGGGCAAGGAAAATACGCAGTATTTT.